One sample yielded the 2 T cell receptor beta chains listed below, sequenced in a study of shared clonotypes between healthy human individuals. This table comes from immunoSEQ multiplex PCR, and its TCRdb copy is limited to in-frame clones, with some not included. Here the sample spans about 980,000 clones, over 75% being singletons. The source material was memory CD4+ T cells sorted from blood. The subset denotes: CD45RA-negative fraction. These receptors all stem from a man aged 18 to 30 in good health.

The chain links TRBV25-1 to TRBJ2-3, with D uncertain. The germline V and J ends were trimmed by 0 bases and 4 bases, with 2 bases remaining between them. The germline CDR1 and CDR2 sequences are MGHDK and SYGVNS. The CDR3 runs 12 residues. This CDR3 is CASSEYADTQYF. The CDR3 DNA sequence: TGTGCCAGCAGTGAATATGCAGATACGCAGTATTTT.

The V and J genes are TRBV7-8 and TRBJ2-1, with 11 positions matching TRBD2. Germline CDR1 SGHVS, CDR2 FQNEAQ. The junction had 6 bases not matched to a gene; V was cut back by 1 base and J by 10 bases. The CDR3 is made up of 15 amino acids. CDR3 residues: CASSLVAGGLGEQFF. The CDR3 DNA follows: TGTGCCAGCAGCTTAGTAGCGGGGGGGCTCGGCGAGCAGTTCTTC.